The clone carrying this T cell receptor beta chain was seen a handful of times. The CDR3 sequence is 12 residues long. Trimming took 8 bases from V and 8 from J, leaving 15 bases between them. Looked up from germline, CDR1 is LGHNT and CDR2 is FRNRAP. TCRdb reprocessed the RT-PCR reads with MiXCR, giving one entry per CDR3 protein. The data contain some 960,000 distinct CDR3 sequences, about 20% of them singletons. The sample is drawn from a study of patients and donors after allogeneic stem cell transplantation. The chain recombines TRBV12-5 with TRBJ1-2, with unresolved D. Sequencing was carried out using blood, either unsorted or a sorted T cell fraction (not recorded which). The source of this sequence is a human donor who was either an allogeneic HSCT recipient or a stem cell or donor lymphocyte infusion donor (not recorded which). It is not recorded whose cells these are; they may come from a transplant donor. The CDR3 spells CASTSMVGGYTF. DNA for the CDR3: TGTGCTAGTACTTCCATGGTCGGGGGCTACACCTTC.